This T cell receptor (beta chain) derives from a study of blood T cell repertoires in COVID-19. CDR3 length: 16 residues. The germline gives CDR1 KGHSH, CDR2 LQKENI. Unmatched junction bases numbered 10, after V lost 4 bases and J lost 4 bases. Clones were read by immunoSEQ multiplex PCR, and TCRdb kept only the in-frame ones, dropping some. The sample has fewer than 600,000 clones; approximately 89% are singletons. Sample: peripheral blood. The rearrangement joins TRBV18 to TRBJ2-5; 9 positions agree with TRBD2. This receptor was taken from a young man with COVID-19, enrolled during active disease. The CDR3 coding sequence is TGTGCCAGCTCACAGCAGGCGGGAGGGCCGAGAGAGACCCAGTACTTC. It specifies CASSQQAGGPRETQYF.